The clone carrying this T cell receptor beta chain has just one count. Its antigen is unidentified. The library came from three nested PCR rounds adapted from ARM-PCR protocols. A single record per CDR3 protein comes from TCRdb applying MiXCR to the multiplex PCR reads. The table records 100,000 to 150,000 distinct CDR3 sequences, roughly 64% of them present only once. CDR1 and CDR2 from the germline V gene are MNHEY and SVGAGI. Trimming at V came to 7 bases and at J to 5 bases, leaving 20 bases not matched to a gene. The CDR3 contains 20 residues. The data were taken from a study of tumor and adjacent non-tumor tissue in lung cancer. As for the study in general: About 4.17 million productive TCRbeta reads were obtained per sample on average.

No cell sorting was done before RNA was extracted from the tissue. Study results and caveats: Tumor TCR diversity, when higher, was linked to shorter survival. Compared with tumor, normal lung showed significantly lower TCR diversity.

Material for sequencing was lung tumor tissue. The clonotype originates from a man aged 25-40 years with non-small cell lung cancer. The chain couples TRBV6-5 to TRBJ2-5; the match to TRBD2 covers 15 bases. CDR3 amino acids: CASKPSRTSGRADGLETQYF. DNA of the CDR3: TGTGCCAGCAAGCCCTCCCGGACTAGCGGGAGGGCCGATGGGTTGGAGACCCAGTACTTC.